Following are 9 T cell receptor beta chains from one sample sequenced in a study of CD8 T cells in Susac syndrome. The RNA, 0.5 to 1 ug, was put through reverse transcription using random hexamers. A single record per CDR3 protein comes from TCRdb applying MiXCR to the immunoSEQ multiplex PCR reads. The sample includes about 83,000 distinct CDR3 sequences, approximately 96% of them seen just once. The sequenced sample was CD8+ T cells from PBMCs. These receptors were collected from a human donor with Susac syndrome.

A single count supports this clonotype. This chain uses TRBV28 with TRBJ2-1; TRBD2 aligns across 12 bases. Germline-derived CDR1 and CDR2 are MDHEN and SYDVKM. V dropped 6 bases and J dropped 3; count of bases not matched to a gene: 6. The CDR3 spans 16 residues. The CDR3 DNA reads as TGTGCCAGCAGACAAATACTAGCGGGAGGCTACAATGAGCAGTTCTTC. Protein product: CASRQILAGGYNEQFF.

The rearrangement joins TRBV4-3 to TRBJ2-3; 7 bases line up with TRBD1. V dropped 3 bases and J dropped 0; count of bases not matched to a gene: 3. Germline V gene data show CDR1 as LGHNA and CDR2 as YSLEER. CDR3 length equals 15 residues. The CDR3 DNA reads TGCGCCAGCAGCCAGAACAGGGGAAGCACAGATACGCAGTATTTT. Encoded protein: CASSQNRGSTDTQYF.

The CDR3 region has the DNA TGCAGCGTACTGGGGAGACAGGGGAGGTACGAGCAGTACTTC. This encodes CSVLGRQGRYEQYF. V and J are TRBV29-1 and TRBJ2-7; 8 bases match TRBD1. CDR3 length: 14 residues. Looked up from germline, CDR1 is SQVTM and CDR2 is ANQGSEA. Losses at the gene ends were 6 bases for V and 4 bases for J; bases not matched to a gene: 11.

As DNA, the CDR3 is TGTGCCAGCACTCCTCCTGAGGAGGGACAAGAGACCCAGTACTTC. This gives the protein CASTPPEEGQETQYF. This chain links TRBV25-1 with TRBJ2-5; a weak D match, TRBD2 (6 bases). Trimming took 7 bases from V and 2 from J, leaving 17 bases between them. Germline CDR1 is MGHDK and CDR2 is SYGVNS. CDR3 length: 15 residues. Variable domain in full (rest from reference TRBV25-1 and TRBJ2-5): EADIYQTPRYLVIGTGKKITLECSQTMGHDKMYWYQQDPGMELHLIHYSYGVNSTEKGDLSSESTVSRIRTEHFPLTLESARPSHTSQYLCASTPPEEGQETQYFGPGTRLLVL.

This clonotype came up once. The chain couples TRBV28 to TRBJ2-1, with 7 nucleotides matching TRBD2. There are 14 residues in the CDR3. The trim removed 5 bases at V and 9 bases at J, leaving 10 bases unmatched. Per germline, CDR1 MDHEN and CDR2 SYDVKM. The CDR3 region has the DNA TGTGCCAGCAGTGTGGCGGGAGTATACCTTGAGCAGTTCTTC. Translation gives CASSVAGVYLEQFF.

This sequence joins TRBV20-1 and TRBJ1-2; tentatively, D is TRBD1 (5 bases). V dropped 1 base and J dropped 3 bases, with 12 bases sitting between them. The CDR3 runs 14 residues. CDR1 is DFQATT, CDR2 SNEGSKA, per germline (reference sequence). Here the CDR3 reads CSARAAGKDYGYTF. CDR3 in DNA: TGCAGTGCTAGAGCGGCAGGGAAGGACTATGGCTACACCTTC.

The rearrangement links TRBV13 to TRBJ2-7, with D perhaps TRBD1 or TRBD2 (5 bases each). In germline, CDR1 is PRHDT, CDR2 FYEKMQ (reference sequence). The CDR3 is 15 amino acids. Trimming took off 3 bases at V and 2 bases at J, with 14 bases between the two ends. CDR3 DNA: TGTGCCAGCAGCTTTGGGGGTAGAGGTCCCTACGAGCAGTACTTC. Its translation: CASSFGGRGPYEQYF.

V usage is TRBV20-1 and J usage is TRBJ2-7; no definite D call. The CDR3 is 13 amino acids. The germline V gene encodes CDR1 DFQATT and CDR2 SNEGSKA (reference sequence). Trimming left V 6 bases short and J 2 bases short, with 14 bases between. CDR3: CSARWYAAYEQYF. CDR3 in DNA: TGCAGTGCCAGATGGTACGCAGCCTACGAGCAGTACTTC.

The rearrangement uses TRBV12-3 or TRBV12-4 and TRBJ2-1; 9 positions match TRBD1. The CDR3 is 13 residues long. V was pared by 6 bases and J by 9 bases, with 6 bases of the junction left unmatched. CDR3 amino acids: CASSSTGGGEQFF. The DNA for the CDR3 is TGTGCCAGCAGCTCCACAGGGGGCGGTGAGCAGTTCTTC.